The 30 T cell receptor beta chains in this list originate from one sample, sequenced in a study of blood T cell repertoires in COVID-19 (dated by TCRdb to 2018 to 2020). Library preparation used the immunoSEQ multiplex PCR assay. In TCRdb, the immuneACCESS table is reduced to in-frame sequences with V and J assigned. These tables do not hold every clone; where another copy was compared, an unresolved V gene accounts for under half, and the others remain unexplained. The table for this sample lists 150,000 to 200,000 clones; 87% of them were counted only once. Of the sample, 1.6% falls within the top ten clones. Sequenced: peripheral blood. The receptors shown here come from a woman in her forties or fifties with acute or convalescent COVID-19.

This clone has just one count. The rearrangement joins TRBV7-2 to TRBJ2-3; D unresolved. Trimming took 6 bases from V and 2 from J, leaving 9 bases between them. The CDR3 is made up of 13 amino acids. CDR1 SGHTA and CDR2 FQGNSA come from the germline V gene. The CDR3 spells CASRSFYTDTQYF. The CDR3 DNA sequence: TGTGCCAGCAGATCCTTCTACACAGATACGCAGTATTTT.

This rearrangement joins TRBV19 to TRBJ1-2; D is possibly TRBD1 (5 bases). Per germline, CDR1 LNHDA and CDR2 SQIVND (reference sequence). The CDR3 is made up of 15 amino acids. The V and J ends lost 7 bases and 4 bases respectively, with 19 bases between them. The DNA for the CDR3 is TGTGCCAGTACCTATAGGGCCAGGGAGGGCTATGGCTACACCTTC. It codes for CASTYRAREGYGYTF.

In its sample, this clone was seen a few times. The rearrangement uses TRBV27 and TRBJ1-2; 8 bases map to TRBD1. Germline V gene lookup returns CDR1 MNHEY and CDR2 SMNVEV (reference sequence). Trimming took 5 bases from V and 8 from J; bases not matched to a gene: 7. CDR3 size: 13 residues. The CDR3 sequence: CASSPDRVGGYTF. The CDR3 nucleotides read TGTGCCAGCAGTCCGGACAGGGTTGGAGGCTACACCTTC.

The chain couples TRBV6-5 to TRBJ2-7, with 7 bases lining up with TRBD2. Germline trimming cut 6 bases from V and 2 bases from J; bases unmatched to any gene: 10. Germline-derived CDR1 and CDR2 are MNHEY and SVGAGI. The CDR3 covers 15 residues. The CDR3 DNA follows: TGTGCCAGCAGGGGGGGGGAGCGACCCACCTACGAGCAGTACTTC. It yields the protein CASRGGERPTYEQYF.

The DNA of the CDR3 is TGCGCCAGCAGCCAAGTAGCGGGGACTGTGGGAGAGCAGTACTTC. This sequence encodes CASSQVAGTVGEQYF. The genes are TRBV4-3 and TRBJ2-7, with 8 bases identical to TRBD2. The CDR3 sequence is 15 residues long. Germline V gives CDR1 LGHNA, CDR2 YSLEER. Unmatched junction bases numbered 9, after V lost 1 base and J lost 7 bases.

Note on this clone: At the DNA level, this CDR3 is encoded by other sequences in the same sample as well. The V call is TRBV20-1, the J call TRBJ2-7; D remains ambiguous. Germline V gene data show CDR1 as DFQATT and CDR2 as SNEGSKA (reference sequence). This CDR3 is 11 amino acids long. Trimming removed 2 bases from V and 5 bases from J, with 7 bases in between. The CDR3 here is CSARSGHEQYF. The CDR3, as DNA: TGCAGTGCTAGATCCGGTCACGAGCAGTACTTC.

The V call is TRBV4-1, the J call TRBJ2-7, with TRBD2 matching 13 bases. The CDR3 spans 19 residues. The trim removed 1 base at V and 1 base at J, leaving 10 bases unmatched. Germline V gene lookup returns CDR1 MGHRA and CDR2 YSYEKL. CDR3 residues: CASSQVPLLAGGPSYEQYF. The CDR3 nucleotides are TGCGCCAGCAGCCAAGTCCCCCTACTAGCGGGGGGGCCGTCCTACGAGCAGTACTTC.

This clone showed up just once. The V call is TRBV4-2, the J call TRBJ2-7; 8 positions agree with TRBD1. Losses at the gene ends were 1 base for V and 3 bases for J; bases not matched to a gene: 5. Germline V gene lookup returns CDR1 LGHNA and CDR2 YNFKEQ. This CDR3 has 15 amino acids. The CDR3 loop reads CASSQGQGTIYEQYF. CDR3 in DNA: TGTGCCAGCAGCCAAGGACAGGGGACAATCTACGAGCAGTACTTC.

The chain carries TRBV14 and TRBJ1-1, with 7 positions matching TRBD1. The V gene end was trimmed by 4 bases and the J gene end by 4 bases; junction bases not matched to a gene: 9. CDR1 SGHDN and CDR2 FVKESK come from the germline V gene. The CDR3 loop spans 15 amino acids. This CDR3 reads CASSLLTGAATEAFF. CDR3 nucleotides: TGTGCCAGCAGCCTCCTAACAGGGGCCGCCACTGAAGCTTTCTTT. The whole variable domain, filled in from reference TRBV14 and TRBJ1-1, reads EAGVTQFPSHSVIEKGQTVTLRCDPISGHDNLYWYRRVMGKEIKFLLHFVKESKQDESGMPNNRFLAERTGGTYSTLKVQPAELEDSGVYFCASSLLTGAATEAFFGQGTRLTVV.

This rearrangement joins TRBV7-2 to TRBJ1-1, with TRBD1 as a possible D gene (6 bases). CDR1 and CDR2 (germline): SGHTA, FQGNSA. Between the trimmed V and J ends, which lost 4 bases and 8 bases, there was a span of 11 bases. The CDR3 contains 12 residues. CDR3 bases: TGTGCCAGCAGCTGGGACATCCCCGAAGCTTTCTTT. Translation: CASSWDIPEAFF. The full variable domain, in which reference TRBV7-2 and TRBJ1-1 provide the parts outside the CDR3, is GAGVSQSPSNKVTEKGKDVELRCDPISGHTALYWYRQSLGQGLEFLIYFQGNSAPDKSGLPSDRFSAERTGGSVSTLTIQRTQQEDSAVYLCASSWDIPEAFFGQGTRLTVV.

This sequence joins TRBV5-4 and TRBJ1-6; D perhaps matches TRBD1 (5 bases). There are 15 residues in the CDR3. The V and J ends lost 1 base and 8 bases respectively, with 13 bases between them. Germline-derived CDR1 and CDR2 are SGHNT and YYREEE (reference sequence). The CDR3, as DNA: TGTGCCAGCAGCTTGAAAGGGGTTGGGTATTCACCCCTCCACTTT. Translated: CASSLKGVGYSPLHF.

The rearrangement joins TRBV7-2 to TRBJ2-1, with 8 bases lining up with TRBD2. Germline CDR1 is SGHTA and CDR2 is FQGNSA. J was trimmed by 9 bases and V by 3 bases; bases with no gene match: 7. This CDR3 spans 14 amino acids. CDR3 amino acids: CASSFSGRGGEQFF. DNA for the CDR3: TGTGCCAGCAGCTTCAGCGGGAGAGGCGGTGAGCAGTTCTTC.

The chain recombines TRBV9 with TRBJ1-3; a possible D gene is TRBD1 (6 bases). The germline gives CDR1 SGDLS, CDR2 YYNGEE. V lost 5 bases, J lost 1 base, and 10 bases lay in between. The CDR3 runs to 14 residues. This chain's CDR3 is CASSEQGSGNTIYF. CDR3 nucleotide sequence: TGTGCCAGCAGTGAACAGGGATCTGGAAACACCATATATTTT. Combining the CDR3 with reference TRBV9 and TRBJ1-3 gives the whole variable domain DSGVTQTPKHLITATGQRVTLRCSPRSGDLSVYWYQQSLDQGLQFLIQYYNGEERAKGNILERFSAQQFPDLHSELNLSSLELGDSALYFCASSEQGSGNTIYFGEGSWLTVV.

The chain recombines TRBV19 with TRBJ2-1, with 8 bases that match TRBD2. V gave up 5 bases and J gave up 9 bases; unmatched junction bases: 6. The CDR3 has 13 residues. From germline, CDR1 is LNHDA and CDR2 SQIVND (reference sequence). CDR3 residues: CASSPGLVLEQFF. The CDR3 nucleotides are TGTGCCAGTAGTCCGGGACTAGTACTTGAGCAGTTCTTC.

V usage is TRBV24-1 and J usage is TRBJ1-1, with TRBD1 matching 8 bases. The V gene's germline CDR1 is KGHDR and CDR2 SFDVKD. The CDR3 is made up of 15 amino acids. Trimming took 2 bases from V and 6 from J; bases not matched to a gene: 7. The CDR3 spells CATSDSQGGYAEAFF. CDR3 bases: TGTGCCACCAGTGATTCACAGGGGGGGTACGCTGAAGCTTTCTTT.

The rearrangement joins TRBV20-1 to TRBJ2-5; 7 bases fit TRBD2. The ends lost 3 bases at V and 2 bases at J; junction bases unmatched: 9. Germline V gene sequence: CDR1 DFQATT, CDR2 SNEGSKA (reference sequence). The CDR3 spans 15 residues. The CDR3 loop is CSASRLAETQETQYF. CDR3 bases: TGCAGTGCTAGTCGGCTAGCGGAGACTCAAGAGACCCAGTACTTC.

The V call is TRBV30, the J call TRBJ2-1, with 9 bases matching TRBD1. CDR1 and CDR2 from the germline V gene are GTSNPN and SVGIG (reference sequence). The length of the CDR3 is 14 residues. V lost 3 bases to trimming and J lost 8 bases; unmatched junction nucleotides: 8. This chain's CDR3 is CAWSWGQGRHEQFF. The CDR3, as DNA: TGTGCCTGGAGCTGGGGACAGGGAAGGCATGAGCAGTTCTTC.

The chain carries TRBV19 and TRBJ1-1; 9 nucleotides line up with TRBD1. Trimming cost V 5 bases and J 0 bases; bases outside gene matches: 16. From germline, CDR1 is LNHDA and CDR2 SQIVND (reference sequence). The CDR3 contains 19 residues. Here the CDR3 DNA reads TGTGCCAGTAGTTTACTTCCGGGACAGGGTCCCTCGATGAACACTGAAGCTTTCTTT. As protein: CASSLLPGQGPSMNTEAFF.

There are a few counts of this clone. The chain joins TRBV27 to TRBJ1-2; weak D call: TRBD1 (5 bases). Trimming removed 3 bases at V and 4 bases at J, with 12 bases between. The CDR3 covers 14 residues. Germline V gene lookup returns CDR1 MNHEY and CDR2 SMNVEV (reference sequence). This CDR3 reads CASSLSRQSYGYTF. The CDR3 coding sequence is TGTGCCAGCAGTTTGAGCCGACAGAGCTATGGCTACACCTTC.

The rearrangement links TRBV6-5 to TRBJ2-3; TRBD2 matches 14 bases. Unmatched junction bases numbered 5, after V lost 7 bases and J lost 5 bases. The CDR3 loop spans 15 amino acids. CDR1 is MNHEY and CDR2 is SVGAGI in the germline V gene. This chain's CDR3 is CASIRTSGGLDTQYF. Here the CDR3 DNA reads TGTGCCAGCATTAGGACTAGCGGGGGGTTAGATACGCAGTATTTT.

The V call is TRBV25-1, the J call TRBJ1-2, with TRBD1 identical over 9 bases. V lost 5 bases and J lost 5; bases outside the gene matches: 3. Germline CDR1 MGHDK, CDR2 SYGVNS. The CDR3 sequence is 13 residues long. In DNA, the CDR3 is TGTGCCAGCAGTCAAGGACAGGGGTATGGCTACACCTTC. This translates into CASSQGQGYGYTF.

This chain joins TRBV10-2 and TRBJ1-3; TRBD1 is a possible D gene (5 bases). CDR3 size: 13 residues. Germline assignment: CDR1 WSHSY and CDR2 SAAADI. V shed 3 bases and J shed 4 bases, with 7 bases lying between them. The CDR3 loop reads CASSDRAGNTIYF. CDR3 in DNA: TGCGCCAGCAGTGACAGGGCCGGAAACACCATATATTTT.

The V call is TRBV19, the J call TRBJ2-3; weak D call: TRBD1 (6 bases). The germline CDR1 and CDR2 sequences are LNHDA and SQIVND (reference sequence). V gave up 5 bases and J gave up 4 bases, with 10 bases separating them. The CDR3 has 13 residues. CDR3 region: CASSQGGADTQYF. In DNA, the CDR3 is TGTGCCAGTAGTCAAGGGGGTGCAGATACGCAGTATTTT.

The chain is built from TRBV18 and TRBJ1-2, with D possibly TRBD1 on 5 matching bases. Trimming left V 3 bases short and J 3 bases short, with 8 bases between. The CDR3 extends over 13 amino acids. The germline gives CDR1 KGHSH, CDR2 LQKENI. The CDR3 coding sequence is TGTGCCAGCTCACCGAGCAGGGACTATGGCTACACCTTC. Its protein is CASSPSRDYGYTF. The whole variable domain, filled in from reference TRBV18 and TRBJ1-2, reads NAGVMQNPRHLVRRRGQEARLRCSPMKGHSHVYWYRQLPEEGLKFMVYLQKENIIDESGMPKERFSAEFPKEGPSILRIQQVVRGDSAAYFCASSPSRDYGYTFGSGTRLTVV.

CDR3 bases: TGTGCCAGCAGTCCCTCTATCACAGATACGCAGTATTTT. Translating gives CASSPSITDTQYF. The chain employs TRBV6-2 or TRBV6-3 and TRBJ2-3; unclear D gene. Trimming shortened V by 5 bases and J by 2 bases, and 8 bases separated the two germline ends. CDR3 length: 13 amino acids. Germline CDR1 reads MNHEY; CDR2 reads SVGEGT.

The chain has TRBV5-4 and TRBJ1-1, with TRBD1 matching 12 bases. After removal of 2 bases from V and 0 bases from J, the junction contained 5 bases not matched to a gene. The germline V gene has CDR1 SGHNT and CDR2 YYREEE (reference sequence). CDR3 length equals 17 residues. CDR3 protein: CASSFPGQGALNTEAFF. In DNA form, the CDR3 reads TGTGCCAGCAGCTTTCCGGGACAGGGGGCGCTGAACACTGAAGCTTTCTTT.

This chain links TRBV18 with TRBJ2-6, with 8 bases lining up with TRBD1. In germline, CDR1 is KGHSH, CDR2 LQKENI. J lost 2 bases, V lost 6 bases, and 6 bases had no gene match. This CDR3 region has 16 residues. CDR3 sequence: CASSLDRGPGANVLTF. The CDR3 nucleotides are TGTGCCAGCTCCCTCGACAGGGGCCCTGGGGCCAACGTCCTGACTTTC.

The V gene is TRBV3-1 (or the pseudogene TRBV3-2), the J gene TRBJ2-1, with D perhaps matching TRBD1 (5 bases). The V gene's germline CDR1 is LGHDT and CDR2 YNNKEL (reference sequence). V gave up 3 bases and J gave up 4 bases, with 16 bases separating them. The CDR3 covers 16 residues. The CDR3 reads CASSQARVREYNEQFF. In DNA form, the CDR3 reads TGTGCCAGCAGCCAGGCCAGGGTGCGCGAATACAATGAGCAGTTCTTC.

The J gene is TRBJ2-6, the V gene TRBV11-2; 11 bases line up with TRBD1. This CDR3 comprises 17 residues. Trimming cost V 5 bases and J 0 bases; bases outside gene matches: 3. Per the germline V gene, CDR1 is SGHAT and CDR2 is FQNNGV. CDR3 sequence (DNA): TGTGCCAGCAGCCCGGGACAGGGGGGCTCTGGGGCCAACGTCCTGACTTTC. This codes for CASSPGQGGSGANVLTF.

The chain combines TRBV6-2 or TRBV6-3 with TRBJ2-3; 14 bases agree with TRBD2. This CDR3 is 16 amino acids long. V shed 3 bases, J shed 6 bases, and the junction held 5 bases outside the gene matches. In germline, CDR1 is MNHEY, CDR2 SVGEGT. CDR3 DNA: TGTGCCAGCAGTTATAGGGGACTAGCGGGAGCCGATACGCAGTATTTT. Translated, it gives CASSYRGLAGADTQYF.